This is a list of T cell receptor beta chains from one sample in a study of blood T cell repertoires in COVID-19. TCRdb keeps only in-frame clones here, not all; method: immunoSEQ multiplex PCR. The table has fewer than 200,000 clones, less than 90% seen once. The sample comprised peripheral blood. Receptor source: a man aged 55 to 70 with acute or convalescent COVID-19. CDR3s include the opening cysteine and the closing phenylalanine or tryptophan. Fields, in order: V gene, clone size, J gene, D gene, CDR3 DNA, CDR3 protein. The D gene is left open where the match is weak. For some rows the clone size is stated as once, few or many, or as a class when expanded; others skip it.

TRBV24-1	NA	TRBJ2-5	NA	TGTGCCACCAGTGAGCCAGGGAGGTACCAAGAGACCCAGTACTTC	CATSEPGRYQETQYF
TRBV3-1/TRBV3-2	NA	TRBJ2-3	TRBD2	TGTGCCAGCAGCCTCCAGACTAGCGGGAGGTTAGGAGATACGCAGTATTTT	CASSLQTSGRLGDTQYF
TRBV6-2/TRBV6-3	NA	TRBJ2-7	NA	TGTGCCAGCAGTACCCTGGACTTGGGGCAGTACTTC	CASSTLDLGQYF
TRBV18	NA	TRBJ2-2	NA	TGTGCCAGCTCAGTCGACACCGCGAACACCGGGGAGCTGTTTTTT	CASSVDTANTGELFF
TRBV5-6	NA	TRBJ1-2	NA	TGTGCCAGCAGCCGAGGAGGTCTCGATGGCTACACCTTC	CASSRGGLDGYTF
TRBV6-5	NA	TRBJ2-6	NA	TGTGCCAGCAGTTACGGGCCGGCCTCTGGGGCCAACGTCCTGACTTTC	CASSYGPASGANVLTF
TRBV5-1	NA	TRBJ1-2	NA	TGCGCCAGCAGCGCTGCATCCTCCTCCGGGACAATAAACTATGGCTACACCTTC	CASSAASSSGTINYGYTF
TRBV7-7	NA	TRBJ2-1	TRBD2	TGTGCCAGCAGCTCTAGCGGGAGGGGAAATGAGCAGTTCTTC	CASSSSGRGNEQFF
TRBV4-1	many	TRBJ2-5	TRBD1	TGCGCCAGCAGCCAAGATCAAGGACAGGGAGACCAAGAGACCCAGTACTTC	CASSQDQGQGDQETQYF
TRBV10-3	few	TRBJ2-2	NA	TGTGCCATCAGCCCGACAGGTAAGACGAACACCGGGGAGCTGTTTTTT	CAISPTGKTNTGELFF
TRBV30	once	TRBJ1-6	NA	TGTGCCTGGAGTCCACTAAATAATTCACCCCTCCACTTT	CAWSPLNNSPLHF
TRBV5-4	NA	TRBJ1-2	NA	TGTGCCAGCAGCCCGGGAGACTATGGCTACACCTTC	CASSPGDYGYTF
TRBV21-1	NA	TRBJ1-2	NA	TGTGCCAGCAGCCTACGAGGTGGTACAGGGAAGAATGGCTACACCTTC	CASSLRGGTGKNGYTF
TRBV7-9	NA	TRBJ1-1	NA	TGTGCCAGCAGCACAAAAGCGCGGGGGATGAACACTGAAGCTTTCTTT	CASSTKARGMNTEAFF
TRBV24-1	NA	TRBJ2-7	NA	TGTGCCACCGGCTCCGGGCTCCAACCGGGGGAGCAGTACTTC	CATGSGLQPGEQYF
TRBV4-2	NA	TRBJ2-5	TRBD2	TGTGCCAGCAGCCAAGATTTGGCTAGCGGGAGTCGGGTTTGGGAGACCCAGTACTTC	CASSQDLASGSRVWETQYF
TRBV7-3	NA	TRBJ2-2	NA	TGTGCCAGCAGCTTAAACGGGGGTGGGACCGGGGAGCTGTTTTTT	CASSLNGGGTGELFF
TRBV6-5	NA	TRBJ2-1	NA	TGTGCCAGCAGTTCCGCACAGTATGAGCAGTTCTTC	CASSSAQYEQFF
TRBV12-5	NA	TRBJ1-2	NA	TGTGCTAGTGGTTTGGAGGGGGGCTACACCTTC	CASGLEGGYTF
TRBV7-9	NA	TRBJ2-1	TRBD2	TGTGCCAGCAGCTTCGGACTAGCGGGAGATCAGGAGCAGTTCTTC	CASSFGLAGDQEQFF
TRBV18	NA	TRBJ1-4	NA	TGTGCCAGCTCACGACAGACAGATCGTGAAAAACTGTTTTTT	CASSRQTDREKLFF
TRBV24-1	NA	TRBJ2-1	TRBD1	TGTGCCACCAGTCGACAGGGAACCTACAATGAGCAGTTCTTC	CATSRQGTYNEQFF
TRBV29-1	NA	TRBJ2-3	TRBD1	TGCAGCGTTGGGGCGGTGGACAGGGGTCATTTT	CSVGAVDRGHF
TRBV10-1	once	TRBJ1-1	NA	TGCGCCAGCAGTGAGTCGTCAGGCTCTGAAGCTTTCTTT	CASSESSGSEAFF
TRBV12-5	NA	TRBJ1-5	NA	TGTGCTAGTGGTTTGGTACAAGGGGCTCGCAATCAGCCCCAGCATTTT	CASGLVQGARNQPQHF